The rows below give T cell receptor beta chains drawn from one sample of a study of neoadjuvant anti-PD-1 for oral cavity cancer. Measured with immunoSEQ multiplex PCR; TCRdb has only the in-frame clones, and not every one. The data hold 72,000 or so clones, with about 86% observed a single time. Sequences were derived from PBMCs, sampled before nivolumab (anti-PD-1) treatment. Receptor source: a person aged 35 to 85 with oral cavity squamous cell carcinoma. Each CDR3 is given with its conserved first and last residue. D genes are given only for firm matches. A row's size may be missing; if present it is once, few, many or a size class.

.	TRBV30	TRBJ1-1	.	CAWNRALKSTEAFF	TGTGCCTGGAACCGCGCGCTAAAGAGTACTGAAGCTTTCTTT
TRBD2	TRBV6-5	TRBJ2-3	once	CASSSSGGSTDTQYF	TGTGCCAGCAGTTCCAGCGGGGGTAGCACAGATACGCAGTATTTT
.	TRBV9	TRBJ1-3	.	CASSPDGNSGNTIYF	TGTGCCAGCAGCCCTGACGGGAACTCTGGAAACACCATATATTTT
TRBD1	TRBV19	TRBJ2-4	.	CASSRQGAVDIQYF	TGTGCCAGTAGTAGACAGGGGGCGGTTGACATTCAGTACTTC
.	TRBV6-5	TRBJ2-7	.	CASRSSGPYEQYF	TGTGCCAGCAGGTCAAGCGGGCCCTACGAGCAGTACTTC
.	TRBV7-9	TRBJ1-2	.	CASSLAENLRDPYGYTF	TGTGCCAGCAGCTTAGCGGAAAATCTCAGGGACCCCTATGGCTACACCTTC
.	TRBV29-1	TRBJ1-1	.	CSAVQYMNTEAFF	TGCAGCGCAGTACAGTACATGAACACTGAAGCTTTCTTT
.	TRBV4-1	TRBJ1-2	.	CASSQEVREGIYGYTF	TGCGCCAGCAGCCAAGAAGTCAGAGAGGGGATCTATGGCTACACCTTC
.	TRBV7-9	TRBJ1-1	.	CASSPRGMNTEAFF	TGTGCCAGCAGCCCCCGGGGGATGAACACTGAAGCTTTCTTT
.	TRBV7-8	TRBJ2-7	.	CASSKRTTGLREQYF	TGTGCCAGCAGCAAAAGAACCACAGGGTTGAGAGAGCAGTACTTC
.	TRBV5-5	TRBJ2-3	.	CASSLYLEGGTTTDTQYF	TGTGCCAGCAGCTTGTATTTGGAGGGGGGCACAACGACAGATACGCAGTATTTT
.	TRBV28	TRBJ2-5	few	CASSSRETQYF	TGTGCCAGCAGTTCAAGAGAGACCCAGTACTTC
.	TRBV7-9	TRBJ1-4	.	CASSRDGLHEKLFF	TGTGCCAGCAGCCGGGACGGATTACATGAAAAACTGTTTTTT